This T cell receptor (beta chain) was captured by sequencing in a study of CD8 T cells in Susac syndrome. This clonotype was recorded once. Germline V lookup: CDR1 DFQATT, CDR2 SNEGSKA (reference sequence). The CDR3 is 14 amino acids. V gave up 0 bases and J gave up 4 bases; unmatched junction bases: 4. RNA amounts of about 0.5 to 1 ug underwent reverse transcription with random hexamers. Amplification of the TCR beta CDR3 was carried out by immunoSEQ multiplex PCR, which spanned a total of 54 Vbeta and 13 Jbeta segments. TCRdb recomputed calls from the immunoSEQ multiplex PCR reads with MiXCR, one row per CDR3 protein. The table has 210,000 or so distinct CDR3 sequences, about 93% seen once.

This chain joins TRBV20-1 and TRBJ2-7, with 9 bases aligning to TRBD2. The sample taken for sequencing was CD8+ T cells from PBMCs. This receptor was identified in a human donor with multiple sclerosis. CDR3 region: CSARDPSGRYEQYF. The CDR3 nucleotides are TGCAGTGCTAGAGATCCGAGCGGGAGGTACGAGCAGTACTTC.